This T cell receptor beta chain was sequenced for a study of control samples from healthy donors and cancer patients (dated by TCRdb to between 2020 and 2021). The receptor library was made with the immunoSEQ multiplex PCR assay. TCRdb mirrors the immuneACCESS table, restricted to in-frame sequences. Some clones are absent from its copies; in checked studies, under half trace to an unresolved V gene, and the reason for the others is unknown. This sample holds approximately 94,000 clones; roughly 87% were observed only once. Under 20% of the sample lies in the top ten. Comment on this clone: Its target antigen remains unknown. No much larger clone exists at a distance of one base, and base qualities are not known.

The CDR3 goes from the cysteine to the phenylalanine over 12 residues. Only the CDR3 DNA is retained, 36 bases long and in frame from the first base. The germline V end is reduced by 6 bases and the J end by 6 bases; junction bases left unmatched: 3. This receptor was obtained from a woman aged 50 to 60 in good health. The chain employs TRBV12-3 or TRBV12-4 and TRBJ2-3; TRBD1 aligns with 7 central bases. Sequences were obtained from blood. The CDR3 protein is CASRGQTDTQYF. The DNA sequence is TGTGCCAGCAGGGGACAGACGGATACGCAGTATTTT.